The T cell receptor (beta chain) under discussion was sequenced for a study of radiotherapy plus CTLA-4 blockade in lung cancer. General study points: Subsequent to radiotherapy plus ipilimumab, tumor-derived TCR clones underwent expansion in blood.

There are 15 residues in the CDR3. Germline trimming cut 3 bases from V and 1 base from J; bases unmatched to any gene: 1. CDR1 SGHDT and CDR2 YYEEEE come from the germline V gene. Produced via immunoSEQ multiplex PCR; TCRdb's table is partial and in-frame only. The sample holds around 82,000 clones; around 87% are singletons and the top ten take about a sixth. Notes on this clone: No antigen is known for it.

This chain uses TRBV5-6 with TRBJ1-5; 10 bases map to TRBD1. This sequence originates from a human donor with non-small cell lung cancer that progressed on radiotherapy plus ipilimumab. The material was peripheral blood, obtained from a patient treated with radiotherapy plus ipilimumab. The CDR3, as DNA: TGTGCCAGCAGCTCGACAGGGGGCAGCAATCAGCCCCAGCATTTT. Encoded protein: CASSSTGGSNQPQHF.